The rows below give T cell receptor beta chains drawn from one sample of a study of cytomegalovirus exposure and HLA in healthy donors. Clones were read by immunoSEQ multiplex PCR, and TCRdb kept only the in-frame ones, dropping some. The table has roughly 100,000 clones, approximately 72% seen once. Sequencing was carried out using PBMCs. The receptors stem from a man aged 18 to 35 in good health and CMV-seropositive. CDR3s include the opening cysteine and the closing phenylalanine or tryptophan. D genes are given only for firm matches. Clone size is shown for a subset of rows, as once, few, many or a class of expanded clone.

CASSDRRGVDTQYF TGTGCCAGCAGTGATCGCAGGGGGGTAGATACGCAGTATTTT TRBV6-1 - - TRBJ2-3
CASSQGLTGLNTIYF TGCGCCAGCAGCCAAGGGTTGACAGGGCTAAACACCATATATTTT TRBV4-1 - TRBD1 TRBJ1-3
CASSGTGGYSNQPQHF TGTGCCAGCAGCGGCACCGGGGGATATAGCAATCAGCCCCAGCATTTT TRBV5-5 once - TRBJ1-5
CASSQNSNSGNTIYF TGCGCCAGCAGCCAAAACAGTAACTCTGGAAACACCATATATTTT TRBV4-1 - - TRBJ1-3
CASSQNLAGGRTDTQYF TGCGCCAGCAGCCAAAACCTAGCGGGGGGTAGGACAGATACGCAGTATTTT TRBV4-1 - TRBD2 TRBJ2-3
CASSATGSGVYEQYF TGCGCCAGCAGCGCCACCGGGTCAGGGGTCTACGAGCAGTACTTC TRBV5-1 few - TRBJ2-7
CASSREAGPRETQYF TGTGCCAGCAGCCGGGAGGCAGGTCCGCGGGAGACCCAGTACTTC TRBV11-2 once TRBD2 TRBJ2-5
CASARSDSNQPQHF TGTGCCAGTGCCCGCAGCGATAGCAATCAGCCCCAGCATTTT TRBV2 - - TRBJ1-5
CASSLPGQGLADTQYF TGCGCCAGCAGCCTTCCGGGACAGGGGTTAGCAGATACGCAGTATTTT TRBV5-1 - TRBD1 TRBJ2-3
CASRGWGISHGYTF TGTGCCAGTAGGGGGTGGGGCATATCTCATGGCTACACCTTC TRBV19 - - TRBJ1-2
CASSLPQGGAFF TGCGCCAGCAGCCTCCCACAGGGCGGCGCTTTCTTT TRBV4-1 - - TRBJ1-1
CASSARTGGNEKLFF TGTGCCAGCAGCGCGCGAACGGGGGGTAATGAAAAACTGTTTTTT TRBV5-4 once - TRBJ1-4
CASSPQGDYGYTF TGTGCCAGCAGCCCCCAGGGGGACTATGGCTACACCTTC TRBV9 - TRBD1 TRBJ1-2
CASSLGDRGVVETQYF TGTGCCAGCAGCTTGGGGGACAGGGGCGTCGTAGAGACCCAGTACTTC TRBV5-4 - TRBD1 TRBJ2-5
CASSINRVGDQYF TGTGCCAGTAGTATCAACAGGGTCGGTGACCAGTACTTC TRBV19 few - TRBJ2-5
CASGTLETQYF TGTGCCAGCGGGACGCTAGAGACCCAGTACTTC TRBV10-3 - - TRBJ2-5
CASSLGAGNHEQYF TGTGCCAGCAGCTTAGGAGCAGGGAACCACGAGCAGTACTTC TRBV11-2 - - TRBJ2-7
CASSEAGSPLHF TGTGCCAGCAGTGAAGCTGGTTCACCCCTCCACTTT TRBV6-5 - - TRBJ1-6
CASSHGGGAEAFF TGTGCCAGCAGCCACGGCGGGGGGGCTGAAGCTTTCTTT TRBV6-5 - - TRBJ1-1
CASSLGRDQPQHF TGCGCCAGCAGCTTGGGGAGAGATCAGCCCCAGCATTTT TRBV5-1 few - TRBJ1-5
CASSPRVDLNNSPLHF TGTGCCAGCTCACCACGGGTGGACTTGAATAATTCACCCCTCCACTTT TRBV18 - - TRBJ1-6
CSGQGTHGYTF TGCAGTGGCCAGGGGACACATGGCTACACCTTC TRBV20-1 - - TRBJ1-2
CATSRRTGGTDTQYF TGTGCCACCAGCAGAAGGACAGGGGGCACAGATACGCAGTATTTT TRBV15 - TRBD1 TRBJ2-3
CASGSGLAGGNEQFF TGTGCTAGTGGCTCGGGACTAGCGGGGGGAAATGAGCAGTTCTTC TRBV12-5 - TRBD2 TRBJ2-1
CASSRHLESTDTQYF TGTGCCAGCAGTCGGCACCTAGAAAGCACAGATACGCAGTATTTT TRBV6-5 - - TRBJ2-3
CATSRDTGLGNEQFF TGTGCCACCAGCAGAGACACAGGGTTGGGCAATGAGCAGTTCTTC TRBV15 once - TRBJ2-1
CASREPAGTEAFF TGTGCCAGCAGAGAACCGGCGGGAACTGAAGCTTTCTTT TRBV9 - - TRBJ1-1
CASSLIGGADTQYF TGTGCCAGCAGCTTAATAGGCGGGGCAGATACGCAGTATTTT TRBV7-6 - - TRBJ2-3